The rows below give T cell receptor beta chains drawn from one sample of a study of post-analysis software for immune sequencing data. TCRdb analysed the PCR reads with MiXCR anew, one entry per CDR3 protein. Of over 250,000 distinct CDR3 sequences listed, about 38% were seen once; the top ten hold under 5.5%. The source material was blood. These receptors were taken from a girl between 5 and 17 years old with multiple sclerosis. CDR3s include the opening cysteine and the closing phenylalanine or tryptophan. The D gene is left open where the match is weak. Size is omitted from some rows. Given values are once, few, many or a class for expanded clones.

d_gene: -; v_gene: TRBV28; abundance: -; j_gene: TRBJ2-4; CDR3aa: CASRRDAKNIQYF; CDR3nt: TGTGCCAGCAGAAGGGACGCCAAAAACATTCAGTACTTC
d_gene: TRBD2; v_gene: TRBV5-1; abundance: many; j_gene: TRBJ2-5; CDR3aa: CASSWTRPQETQYF; CDR3nt: TGCGCCAGCAGCTGGACTAGGCCCCAAGAGACCCAGTACTTC
d_gene: -; v_gene: TRBV29-1; abundance: many; j_gene: TRBJ1-6; CDR3aa: CSVVEGGDSPLHF; CDR3nt: TGCAGCGTTGTAGAAGGGGGGGATTCACCCCTCCACTTT
d_gene: -; v_gene: TRBV12-3/TRBV12-4; abundance: once; j_gene: TRBJ1-4; CDR3aa: CASSFGWGGDEKLFF; CDR3nt: TGTGCCAGCAGTTTCGGATGGGGGGGGGATGAAAAACTGTTTTTT
d_gene: -; v_gene: TRBV20-1; abundance: -; j_gene: TRBJ2-1; CDR3aa: CSASRAAPLGIGQFF; CDR3nt: TGCAGTGCTAGTAGGGCAGCGCCCTTAGGCATTGGGCAGTTCTTC
d_gene: -; v_gene: TRBV20-1; abundance: -; j_gene: TRBJ2-5; CDR3aa: CSARVFRETQYF; CDR3nt: TGCAGTGCTAGAGTATTTCGGGAGACCCAGTACTTC
d_gene: TRBD1; v_gene: TRBV28; abundance: -; j_gene: TRBJ2-5; CDR3aa: CATGQGTSYQETQYF; CDR3nt: TGTGCCACGGGACAGGGGACCTCGTACCAAGAGACCCAGTACTTC
d_gene: -; v_gene: TRBV20-1; abundance: -; j_gene: TRBJ1-4; CDR3aa: CSATMRANEKRFF; CDR3nt: TGCAGTGCTACAATGAGGGCTAATGAAAAACGGTTTTTT
d_gene: TRBD1; v_gene: TRBV20-1; abundance: -; j_gene: TRBJ1-4; CDR3aa: CSARGPGTALMGNEKLFF; CDR3nt: TGCAGTGCTAGAGGCCCAGGGACAGCTCTAATGGGGAATGAAAAACTGTTTTTT
d_gene: -; v_gene: TRBV6-5; abundance: -; j_gene: TRBJ1-3; CDR3aa: CASSYSGGIGDTIYF; CDR3nt: TGTGCCAGCAGTTACTCCGGGGGGATTGGAGACACCATATATTTT
d_gene: -; v_gene: TRBV6-2/TRBV6-3; abundance: many; j_gene: TRBJ1-2; CDR3aa: CASSAFNYGYTF; CDR3nt: TGTGCCAGCTCGGCCTTTAACTATGGCTACACCTTC
d_gene: TRBD1; v_gene: TRBV19; abundance: few; j_gene: TRBJ1-1; CDR3aa: CASRLTGMNTEAFF; CDR3nt: TGTGCCAGTAGACTGACAGGGATGAACACTGAAGCTTTCTTT
d_gene: -; v_gene: TRBV15; abundance: -; j_gene: TRBJ1-3; CDR3aa: CATSRAQVISGNTIYF; CDR3nt: TGTGCCACCAGCAGAGCTCAGGTGATCTCTGGAAACACCATATATTTT
d_gene: -; v_gene: TRBV5-1; abundance: -; j_gene: TRBJ1-3; CDR3aa: CASSRDSGSGNTIYF; CDR3nt: TGCGCCAGCAGCAGGGACTCTGGCTCTGGAAACACCATATATTTT
d_gene: -; v_gene: TRBV12-3/TRBV12-4; abundance: -; j_gene: TRBJ1-5; CDR3aa: CASSLKGTAGQPQHF; CDR3nt: TGTGCCAGCAGTTTAAAAGGTACAGCGGGTCAGCCCCAGCATTTT
d_gene: -; v_gene: TRBV18; abundance: many; j_gene: TRBJ2-4; CDR3aa: CASSRDSGKNIQYF; CDR3nt: TGTGCCAGCTCACGCGACTCTGGCAAAAACATTCAGTACTTC
d_gene: -; v_gene: TRBV20-1; abundance: -; j_gene: TRBJ2-1; CDR3aa: CSAYKYNEQFF; CDR3nt: TGCAGTGCCTATAAATACAATGAGCAGTTCTTC
d_gene: -; v_gene: TRBV5-1; abundance: -; j_gene: TRBJ2-7; CDR3aa: CASSLGQGVTYEQYF; CDR3nt: TGCGCCAGCAGCTTGGGCCAGGGCGTCACCTACGAGCAGTACTTC
d_gene: -; v_gene: TRBV14; abundance: few; j_gene: TRBJ2-1; CDR3aa: CASSPLGGVNEQFF; CDR3nt: TGTGCCAGCAGCCCGCTGGGGGGAGTGAATGAGCAGTTCTTC
d_gene: -; v_gene: TRBV29-1; abundance: -; j_gene: TRBJ2-7; CDR3aa: CSVGRVGNEQYF; CDR3nt: TGCAGCGTTGGTAGGGTAGGGAACGAGCAGTACTTC
d_gene: -; v_gene: TRBV7-9; abundance: -; j_gene: TRBJ2-2; CDR3aa: CASSSTGSTEELFF; CDR3nt: TGTGCCAGCAGCTCTACAGGGTCTACCGAGGAGCTGTTTTTT
d_gene: -; v_gene: TRBV15; abundance: few; j_gene: TRBJ1-2; CDR3aa: CATTPGPINYGYTF; CDR3nt: TGTGCCACCACCCCCGGCCCCATTAACTATGGCTACACCTTC
d_gene: -; v_gene: TRBV28; abundance: -; j_gene: TRBJ1-1; CDR3aa: CASSRPGQNTEAFF; CDR3nt: TGTGCCAGCAGCCGCCCGGGTCAGAACACTGAAGCTTTCTTT
d_gene: -; v_gene: TRBV28; abundance: few; j_gene: TRBJ1-6; CDR3aa: CASSSLRGDINSPLHF; CDR3nt: TGTGCCAGCAGCTCCCTCCGTGGAGATATTAATTCACCCCTCCACTTT
d_gene: TRBD1; v_gene: TRBV5-6; abundance: many; j_gene: TRBJ1-2; CDR3aa: CASSLSTGGIGYTF; CDR3nt: TGTGCCAGCAGCTTGTCGACAGGGGGCATTGGCTACACCTTC
d_gene: -; v_gene: TRBV7-2; abundance: -; j_gene: TRBJ2-1; CDR3aa: CASSSTREWWNEQFF; CDR3nt: TGTGCCAGCAGCTCGACCCGCGAATGGTGGAATGAGCAGTTCTTC
d_gene: -; v_gene: TRBV27; abundance: -; j_gene: TRBJ2-1; CDR3aa: CASSLSAGWNEQFF; CDR3nt: TGTGCCAGCAGTTTATCGGCAGGGTGGAATGAGCAGTTCTTC
d_gene: -; v_gene: TRBV4-2; abundance: once; j_gene: TRBJ2-5; CDR3aa: CASSQDSWGQETQYF; CDR3nt: TGTGCCAGCAGCCAAGATTCGTGGGGCCAAGAGACCCAGTACTTC
d_gene: -; v_gene: TRBV7-6; abundance: few; j_gene: TRBJ1-4; CDR3aa: CASSPRLTQATNEKLFF; CDR3nt: TGTGCCAGCAGCCCCCGCCTCACCCAAGCAACTAATGAAAAACTGTTTTTT
d_gene: -; v_gene: TRBV15; abundance: -; j_gene: TRBJ2-2; CDR3aa: CATSRDFRTQNTGELFF; CDR3nt: TGTGCCACCAGCAGAGATTTTAGGACTCAGAACACCGGGGAGCTGTTTTTT
d_gene: -; v_gene: TRBV18; abundance: many; j_gene: TRBJ1-1; CDR3aa: CASSPEGMSTEAFF; CDR3nt: TGTGCCAGCTCGCCTGAAGGTATGAGCACTGAAGCTTTCTTT
d_gene: -; v_gene: TRBV12-3/TRBV12-4; abundance: -; j_gene: TRBJ2-5; CDR3aa: CASSPGGTETQYF; CDR3nt: TGTGCCAGCAGTCCCGGGGGCACAGAGACCCAGTACTTC
d_gene: -; v_gene: TRBV7-9; abundance: many; j_gene: TRBJ2-7; CDR3aa: CASRGTSSIYEQYF; CDR3nt: TGTGCCAGCAGGGGCACTTCTTCTATCTACGAGCAGTACTTC
d_gene: -; v_gene: TRBV24-1; abundance: -; j_gene: TRBJ1-4; CDR3aa: CATSDSGAAGEKLFF; CDR3nt: TGTGCCACCAGTGATTCCGGAGCGGCGGGCGAAAAACTGTTTTTT
d_gene: TRBD1; v_gene: TRBV6-5; abundance: -; j_gene: TRBJ2-7; CDR3aa: CASSYRGQGYYEQYF; CDR3nt: TGTGCCAGCAGTTACAGGGGACAGGGATACTACGAGCAGTACTTC
d_gene: -; v_gene: TRBV20-1; abundance: many; j_gene: TRBJ2-1; CDR3aa: CSARESGLIFYNEQFF; CDR3nt: TGCAGTGCTAGAGAATCGGGGCTAATCTTCTACAATGAGCAGTTCTTC
d_gene: -; v_gene: TRBV6-1; abundance: many; j_gene: TRBJ1-5; CDR3aa: CASSEAGGEEQPQHF; CDR3nt: TGTGCCAGCAGTGAAGCGGGGGGGGAGGAACAGCCCCAGCATTTT
d_gene: -; v_gene: TRBV12-3/TRBV12-4; abundance: many; j_gene: TRBJ2-1; CDR3aa: CAGTGFRDNEQFF; CDR3nt: TGTGCCGGCACGGGGTTCAGGGACAATGAGCAGTTCTTC
d_gene: -; v_gene: TRBV20-1; abundance: -; j_gene: TRBJ2-7; CDR3aa: CSALAGETYEQYF; CDR3nt: TGCAGTGCCTTGGCAGGGGAGACGTACGAGCAGTACTTC
d_gene: TRBD2; v_gene: TRBV28; abundance: -; j_gene: TRBJ2-1; CDR3aa: CASSSPGTSGSNEQFF; CDR3nt: TGTGCCAGCAGTTCCCCCGGGACTAGCGGGAGCAATGAGCAGTTCTTC
d_gene: TRBD2; v_gene: TRBV20-1; abundance: many; j_gene: TRBJ2-1; CDR3aa: CSAVGGGGANEQFF; CDR3nt: TGCAGTGCCGTAGGGGGCGGGGGGGCCAATGAGCAGTTCTTC
d_gene: TRBD2; v_gene: TRBV20-1; abundance: many; j_gene: TRBJ2-3; CDR3aa: CSARVRRGTSGRPTDTQYF; CDR3nt: TGCAGTGCTAGAGTTCGACGCGGGACTAGCGGGAGACCCACAGATACGCAGTATTTT
d_gene: TRBD1; v_gene: TRBV14; abundance: many; j_gene: TRBJ2-1; CDR3aa: CASSQHDRGEQFF; CDR3nt: TGTGCCAGCAGCCAACACGACAGGGGTGAGCAGTTCTTC
d_gene: TRBD1; v_gene: TRBV5-1; abundance: -; j_gene: TRBJ2-3; CDR3aa: CASSLLRDREADTQYF; CDR3nt: TGCGCCAGCAGCTTGTTACGGGACAGGGAGGCAGATACGCAGTATTTT
d_gene: -; v_gene: TRBV27; abundance: -; j_gene: TRBJ2-1; CDR3aa: CASSFSGTNSCNEQFF; CDR3nt: TGTGCCAGCAGTTTCTCCGGGACCAACTCCTGCAATGAGCAGTTCTTC
d_gene: TRBD2; v_gene: TRBV29-1; abundance: -; j_gene: TRBJ2-3; CDR3aa: CSVAGGLTDTQYF; CDR3nt: TGCAGCGTTGCGGGGGGGCTAACAGATACGCAGTATTTT
d_gene: -; v_gene: TRBV6-2/TRBV6-3; abundance: -; j_gene: TRBJ2-7; CDR3aa: CASSYPRGYEQYF; CDR3nt: TGTGCCAGCAGTTACCCGAGAGGGTACGAGCAGTACTTC
d_gene: -; v_gene: TRBV29-1; abundance: many; j_gene: TRBJ1-2; CDR3aa: CSAPTRVDGYTF; CDR3nt: TGCAGCGCCCCTACTCGGGTGGATGGCTACACCTTC
d_gene: -; v_gene: TRBV12-3/TRBV12-4; abundance: many; j_gene: TRBJ1-4; CDR3aa: CASTALHGGEKLFF; CDR3nt: TGTGCCAGCACCGCACTCCACGGCGGTGAAAAACTGTTTTTT
d_gene: TRBD1; v_gene: TRBV7-8; abundance: -; j_gene: TRBJ2-2; CDR3aa: CASSSQGGNTGELFF; CDR3nt: TGTGCCAGCAGCTCACAGGGGGGGAACACCGGGGAGCTGTTTTTT
d_gene: -; v_gene: TRBV7-8; abundance: many; j_gene: TRBJ1-1; CDR3aa: CASSFTRGLITFF; CDR3nt: TGTGCCAGCAGCTTCACCCGGGGATTGATAACTTTCTTT
d_gene: TRBD2; v_gene: TRBV20-1; abundance: -; j_gene: TRBJ2-1; CDR3aa: CSAGKLLAGSSNEQFF; CDR3nt: TGCAGTGCTGGAAAATTACTAGCGGGGTCTAGCAATGAGCAGTTCTTC
d_gene: TRBD2; v_gene: TRBV12-3/TRBV12-4; abundance: few; j_gene: TRBJ2-1; CDR3aa: CASSLAGGDRDYEQFF; CDR3nt: TGTGCCAGCAGTTTAGCTGGGGGGGACCGGGACTATGAGCAGTTCTTC